Following are 7 T cell receptor beta chains from one sample sequenced in a study of CD8+CD57+ T cells in acquired aplastic anemia. Researchers used genomic DNA as the template to profile TCR beta VDJ and CDR3. TCRdb independently ran MiXCR on the reads; one entry per CDR3 protein. The repertoire includes hundreds of thousands of distinct CDR3 sequences, about 56% of them detected once, and under 8.5% sits in the top ten. Sequencing was done on a sample of sorted CD4+, CD8+, or CD8+CD57+ T cells (not recorded which) from PBMCs. These receptors originate from a human donor with severe aplastic anemia or a healthy control (not recorded which).

The chain links TRBV13 to TRBJ2-7; D may be TRBD2 (6 bases). Germline lookup yields CDR1 PRHDT and CDR2 FYEKMQ (reference sequence). V shed 0 bases and J shed 0 bases, with 15 bases lying between them. The CDR3 covers 17 residues. The chain's CDR3 is CASSLGGGLLSSYEQYF. In DNA form, the CDR3 reads TGTGCCAGCAGCTTAGGCGGGGGACTTCTCAGCTCCTACGAGCAGTACTTC.

For the CDR3, the DNA is TGTGCCAGCAGTTGGGGGAGGGCCGAGCAGTACTTC. It encodes CASSWGRAEQYF. The chain has TRBV2 and TRBJ2-7, with TRBD2 matching 7 bases. V shed 5 bases and J 6 bases; nucleotides not matched to a gene: 4. There are 12 residues in the CDR3. Germline loops: CDR1 SNHLY, CDR2 FYNNEI. The full variable domain, with the rest looked up from reference TRBV2 and TRBJ2-7, is EPEVTQTPSHQVTQMGQEVILRCVPISNHLYFYWYRQILGQKVEFLVSFYNNEISEKSEIFDDQFSVERPDGSNFTLKIRSTKLEDSAMYFCASSWGRAEQYFGPGTRLTVT.

The CDR3 protein is CATSDKLRDFHTGELFF. The CDR3 region has the DNA TGTGCCACCAGTGACAAACTCCGGGACTTCCACACCGGGGAGCTGTTTTTT. This chain links TRBV24-1 with TRBJ2-2; a weak D match, TRBD2 (6 bases). The CDR3 loop spans 17 amino acids. V dropped 4 bases and J dropped 3 bases, with 17 bases sitting between them. CDR1 and CDR2 (germline): KGHDR, SFDVKD.

The V call is TRBV10-3, the J call TRBJ2-1; TRBD2 agrees at 13 bases. V was clipped by 4 bases and J by 9 bases; unmatched bases: 3. Germline-derived CDR1 and CDR2 are ENHRY and SYGVKD. The CDR3 consists of 14 residues. The DNA of the CDR3 is TGTGCCATCAGTGGACTAGCGGGAGGCAGTGAGCAGTTCTTC. Translating gives CAISGLAGGSEQFF.

The chain joins TRBV14 to TRBJ2-1; 10 nucleotides align to TRBD1. In germline, CDR1 is SGHDN, CDR2 FVKESK. The CDR3 sequence is 16 residues long. The V segment lost 5 bases and the J segment 7 bases; nucleotides outside the gene matches: 11. This CDR3 reads CASSSMGDRGWNEQFF. For the CDR3, the DNA is TGTGCCAGCAGCTCAATGGGGGACAGGGGCTGGAATGAGCAGTTCTTC.

The chain employs TRBV24-1 and TRBJ1-1; D is unresolved. In germline, CDR1 is KGHDR, CDR2 SFDVKD. Between the trimmed V and J ends, which lost 5 bases and 1 base, there was a span of 13 bases. The CDR3 is made up of 15 amino acids. CDR3 sequence reads: CATSGTKAANTEAFF. The CDR3 DNA is TGTGCCACCAGTGGGACGAAGGCAGCGAACACTGAAGCTTTCTTT.

CDR3 sequence: CASSFHSGGVYEQYF. DNA for the CDR3: TGTGCCAGCAGTTTTCATAGCGGGGGGGTGTACGAGCAGTACTTC. The rearrangement joins TRBV7-9 to TRBJ2-7, with TRBD2 identical over 11 bases. V trimming: 6 bases; J trimming: 4 bases; junction bases outside the gene matches: 8. CDR3 length equals 15 residues. CDR1 is SEHNR and CDR2 is FQNEAQ in the germline V gene (reference sequence).